These 20 T cell receptor beta chains were sequenced from one sample in a study of cytomegalovirus exposure and HLA in healthy donors. 13 Jbeta primers and 60 Vbeta primers were used for the PCR. Generated by immunoSEQ multiplex PCR, the TCRdb table keeps only in-frame clones and is missing some. The sample has 150,000 to 200,000 clones; 80% to 85% are singletons. Sample: PBMCs. The receptors here all came from a woman aged 18-29 years in good health and CMV-seropositive.

The CDR3: CASSSPSGGETNEQFF. CDR3 sequence (DNA): TGCGCCAGCAGCTCACCTAGCGGGGGAGAGACCAATGAGCAGTTCTTC. The chain joins TRBV5-1 to TRBJ2-1; TRBD2 matches at 10 bases. This CDR3 spans 16 amino acids. V gave up 3 bases and J gave up 6 bases; unmatched junction bases: 9. Germline V gene data show CDR1 as SGHRS and CDR2 as YFSETQ.

On this clone itself: One end of the junction varies from germline; a read error may be responsible. The chain carries TRBV30 and TRBJ1-2; D remains ambiguous. The CDR3 contains 12 residues. Germline loops: CDR1 GTSNPN, CDR2 SVGIG (reference sequence). CDR3 bases: TGTGCCTGGAGTCGGGATAACCATGGCTACACCTTC. Translating gives CAWSRDNHGYTF.

This clone has only one observation. This sequence joins TRBV5-1 and TRBJ2-2, with a weak D call TRBD1 (6 bases). CDR3 length equals 14 residues. The germline CDR1 and CDR2 sequences are SGHRS and YFSETQ. Trimming took 4 bases from V and 3 from J, leaving 10 bases between them. DNA of the CDR3: TGCGCCAGCAGCCCGGACAGTTACACCGGGGAGCTGTTTTTT. Protein: CASSPDSYTGELFF.

The chain links TRBV4-1 to TRBJ2-7; TRBD2 might be the D (5 bases). The germline V gene encodes CDR1 MGHRA and CDR2 YSYEKL. V was shortened by 0 bases and J by 6 bases, with 18 bases between the two germline ends. CDR3 length: 16 amino acids. CDR3 loop: CASSQEGDPSPSEQYF. Written as DNA, the CDR3 is TGCGCCAGCAGCCAAGAGGGAGACCCGTCACCGTCCGAGCAGTACTTC.

The chain recombines TRBV10-3 with TRBJ1-1; D is perhaps TRBD1 (5 bases). Germline CDR1 and CDR2: ENHRY and SYGVKD. V was trimmed by 10 bases and J by 1 base, leaving 28 bases between them. This CDR3 region has 18 residues. The DNA for the CDR3 is TGTGCCACAATGTGGGGCAGGGAAATGGGCCCGCAGAACACTGAAGCTTTCTTT. Protein: CATMWGREMGPQNTEAFF.

There are a few counts of this clone. V and J are TRBV15 and TRBJ2-6; D is undetermined. Trimming shortened V by 0 bases and J by 1 base, and 4 bases separated the two germline ends. This CDR3 is 15 amino acids long. Germline V CDR1 and CDR2: LNHNV, YYDKDF (reference sequence). CDR3 sequence reads: CATSRELSGANVLTF. CDR3 nucleotides: TGTGCCACCAGCAGAGAGTTATCTGGGGCCAACGTCCTGACTTTC.

This chain joins TRBV19 and TRBJ1-1, with D possibly matching TRBD1 (6 bases). The CDR3 runs 17 residues. CDR1 is LNHDA and CDR2 is SQIVND in the germline V gene (reference sequence). Trimming cost V 1 base and J 0 bases, with 15 bases left between them. CDR3 sequence: CASSIGRGRGMNTEAFF. DNA of the CDR3: TGTGCCAGTAGTATAGGTCGGGGGCGGGGGATGAACACTGAAGCTTTCTTT.

V gene TRBV7-2 combines with J gene TRBJ1-4; 7 bases line up with TRBD1. Trimming cost V 5 bases and J 7 bases; bases outside gene matches: 13. The CDR3 consists of 16 residues. CDR1 SGHTA and CDR2 FQGNSA come from the germline V gene. The CDR3 region has the DNA TGTGCCAGCAGCCCTCAAGTCGACAGGGTTGGTGAAAAACTGTTTTTT. Protein: CASSPQVDRVGEKLFF.

This rearrangement joins TRBV5-1 to TRBJ2-5; 7 nucleotides line up with TRBD1. The trim removed 4 bases at V and 3 bases at J, leaving 6 bases unmatched. This CDR3 is built from 14 residues. The germline V gene has CDR1 SGHRS and CDR2 YFSETQ. Here the CDR3 reads CASSPRQGEETQYF. Here the CDR3 DNA reads TGCGCCAGCAGCCCCAGACAGGGAGAAGAGACCCAGTACTTC.

The chain uses TRBV5-4 and TRBJ2-2, with 7 bases that match TRBD1. Unmatched junction bases numbered 8, after V lost 2 bases and J lost 1 base. This CDR3 has 17 amino acids. The germline V gene encodes CDR1 SGHNT and CDR2 YYREEE (reference sequence). CDR3 DNA sequence: TGTGCCAGCAGCTTTTTACCGGGACAGCAGAACACCGGGGAGCTGTTTTTT. Protein: CASSFLPGQQNTGELFF.

The chain carries TRBV7-3 and TRBJ2-7, with TRBD1 as a possible D gene (6 bases). The CDR3 is 13 residues long. The germline V gene has CDR1 SGHTA and CDR2 FQGTGA. With 4 bases removed from V and 3 bases from J, the gap between germline ends came to 10 bases. CDR3 DNA sequence: TGTGCCAGCAGCTCCACCAGGGGCTACGAGCAGTACTTC. Amino acid sequence: CASSSTRGYEQYF.

A word on this clone: The germline gene is not matched at one end of the junction; a read error may be the cause. In DNA, the CDR3 is TGTGCCAGCAGCTTCGTGGGCGACCAAGGGACCCAGTACTTC. Translated: CASSFVGDQGTQYF. The chain employs TRBV5-6 and TRBJ2-5; D not certain. The germline V gene has CDR1 SGHDT and CDR2 YYEEEE. This CDR3 is 14 amino acids long.

The chain uses TRBV6-5 and TRBJ1-5; a possible D gene is TRBD1 (6 bases). V gave up 2 bases and J gave up 6 bases, with 17 bases separating them. Germline V gene data show CDR1 as MNHEY and CDR2 as SVGAGI. The CDR3 contains 16 residues. In DNA, the CDR3 is TGTGCCAGCAGTTACAGACAGGCTGCGGAGCTTCAGCCCCAGCATTTT. The encoded protein is CASSYRQAAELQPQHF.

The chain uses TRBV28 and TRBJ1-2, with 9 bases that match TRBD1. The CDR3 totals 14 residues. V dropped 4 bases and J dropped 8; count of bases not matched to a gene: 8. Germline loops: CDR1 MDHEN, CDR2 SYDVKM. The CDR3 bases are TGTGCCAGCAGTTCCCTACAGGGGGCTTGGGGCTACACCTTC. Its protein is CASSSLQGAWGYTF.

The gene calls are TRBV25-1 and TRBJ2-3; 7 bases line up with TRBD2. There are 16 residues in the CDR3. Per germline, CDR1 MGHDK and CDR2 SYGVNS. The trim removed 5 bases at V and 2 bases at J, leaving 10 bases unmatched. CDR3 sequence: CASSSTRLANTDTQYF. The CDR3 coding sequence is TGTGCCAGCAGTTCCACCAGACTAGCTAACACAGATACGCAGTATTTT.

The CDR3 protein is CAWSAGQHSNQPQHF. In DNA, the CDR3 is TGTGCCTGGAGTGCAGGACAACATAGCAATCAGCCCCAGCATTTT. The chain links TRBV30 to TRBJ1-5; TRBD1 is a possible D gene (5 bases). Per germline, CDR1 GTSNPN and CDR2 SVGIG (reference sequence). Trimming left V 1 base short and J 0 bases short, with 10 bases between. The CDR3 is 15 residues long.

V gene TRBV27 combines with J gene TRBJ2-5; 9 positions agree with TRBD2. CDR3 length equals 15 residues. Unmatched junction bases numbered 9, after V lost 5 bases and J lost 5 bases. Germline V gene sequence: CDR1 MNHEY, CDR2 SMNVEV (reference sequence). The CDR3 region is CASSVWRGGRETQYF. CDR3 coding DNA: TGTGCCAGCAGTGTATGGCGGGGGGGCAGGGAGACCCAGTACTTC.

The chain joins TRBV12-5 to TRBJ2-3; TRBD2 might be the D (5 bases). The CDR3 length is 14 residues. Deletions cut 5 bases from V and 5 bases from J, with 14 bases between. The germline CDR1 and CDR2 sequences are LGHNT and FRNRAP. This CDR3 reads CASGPQRAVDTQYF. CDR3 DNA sequence: TGTGCTAGTGGTCCACAGAGGGCGGTAGATACGCAGTATTTT.

The V and J genes are TRBV19 and TRBJ2-6; possibly TRBD2 for D (6 bases). Germline CDR1 reads LNHDA; CDR2 reads SQIVND (reference sequence). This CDR3 spans 14 amino acids. V was cut by 7 bases and J by 9 bases, with 16 bases left in between. CDR3 DNA sequence: TGTGCCAGTATGAGGCCGGGGGTGGACAACGTCCTGACTTTC. This codes for CASMRPGVDNVLTF.

With regard to this clone: The sample contains more than one DNA sequence encoding this CDR3. The chain combines TRBV11-2 with TRBJ1-5, with D possibly being TRBD1 (5 bases). There are 15 residues in the CDR3. Germline V gene data show CDR1 as SGHAT and CDR2 as FQNNGV. V gave up 8 bases and J gave up 4 bases, with 18 bases separating them. DNA of the CDR3: TGTGCCAGCTCCCTGGGGGGTTTGGGTAATCAGCCCCAGCATTTT. It translates to CASSLGGLGNQPQHF.